This TCR beta chain came from a study of blood T cell repertoires in COVID-19. As for the study in general: From the United States, Italy and Spain came samples of acute and convalescent COVID-19. PBMCs, B-cell-depleted T cells, or T cells were the source of the cDNA or gDNA that made up the material.

The V end lost 6 bases, the J end lost 7 bases, and 14 bases lay between the germline ends. The length of the CDR3 is 13 residues. CDR1 is SGHNT and CDR2 is YYREEE in the germline V gene (reference sequence). This clone has just a few counts. The method was immunoSEQ multiplex PCR; TCRdb's version includes in-frame clones alone and lacks a portion of them. The repertoire holds roughly 190,000 clones, with roughly four fifths as singletons. The chain has TRBV5-4 and TRBJ2-1; a weak D match, TRBD2 (6 bases). Source material: peripheral blood. The clonotype originates from a woman aged 40 to 50 with acute or convalescent COVID-19. Here the CDR3 DNA reads TGTGCCAGCACCCCCATACGGGGGAATGAGCAGTTCTTC. Translated: CASTPIRGNEQFF.